This T cell receptor beta chain was documented in a study of blood T cell repertoires in COVID-19. Overall study: The United States, Italy and Spain supplied acute and convalescent COVID-19 samples. T cells, B-cell-depleted T cells, or PBMCs supplied cDNA or gDNA.

Per the authors' pipeline: Using reference gene primer amplification, nucleated cell counts were estimated. Sequencing was performed with immunoSEQ multiplex PCR; in TCRdb, only in-frame clones are kept and a portion is missing. Clone size and V and J calls were adopted from that table, with D and trimming inferred from the DNA. There are over 60,000 clones in the sample; roughly 79% occur only once, and about 33% lies in the top ten. This CDR3 contains 14 residues. Per germline, CDR1 LGHNA and CDR2 YNFKEQ. V was trimmed by 7 bases and J by 3 bases, leaving 14 bases between them. The sequencing input was peripheral blood. V is TRBV4-2 and J is TRBJ2-3; tentative D call: TRBD2 (6 bases). The receptor's source is a human donor in a cohort sampled during active COVID-19. CDR3 DNA sequence: TGTGCCAGCACCCACGGGGGAGCGACAGATACGCAGTATTTT. It translates to CASTHGGATDTQYF.